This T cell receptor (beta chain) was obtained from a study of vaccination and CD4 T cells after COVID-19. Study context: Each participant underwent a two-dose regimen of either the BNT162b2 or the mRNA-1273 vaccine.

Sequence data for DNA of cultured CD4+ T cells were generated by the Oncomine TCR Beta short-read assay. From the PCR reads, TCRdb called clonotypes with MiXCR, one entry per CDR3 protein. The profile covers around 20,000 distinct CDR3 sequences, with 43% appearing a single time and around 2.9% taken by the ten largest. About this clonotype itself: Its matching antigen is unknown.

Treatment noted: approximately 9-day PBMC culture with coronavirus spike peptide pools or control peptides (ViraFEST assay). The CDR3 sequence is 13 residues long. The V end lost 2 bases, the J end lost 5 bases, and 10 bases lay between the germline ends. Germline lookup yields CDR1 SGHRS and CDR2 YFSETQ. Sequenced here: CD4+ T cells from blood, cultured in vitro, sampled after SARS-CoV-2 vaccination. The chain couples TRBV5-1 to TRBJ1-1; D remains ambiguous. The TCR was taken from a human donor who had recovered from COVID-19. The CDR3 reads CASSLDIVTEAFF. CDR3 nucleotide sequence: TGCGCCAGCAGCTTAGATATAGTGACTGAAGCTTTCTTT. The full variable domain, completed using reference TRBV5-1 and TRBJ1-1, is KAGVTQTPRYLIKTRGQQVTLSCSPISGHRSVSWYQQTPGQGLQFLFEYFSETQRNKGNFPGRFSGRQFSNSRSEMNVSTLELGDSALYLCASSLDIVTEAFFGQGTRLTVV.